The TCR beta chain under discussion was sequenced for a study of cytomegalovirus exposure and HLA in healthy donors. The germline CDR1 and CDR2 sequences are SGHAT and FQDESV (reference sequence). Trimming stripped 2 bases from V and 0 bases from J, with 5 bases between. The CDR3 runs to 13 residues. The table lists this clone with a count of one. The PCR made use of 60 Vbeta and 13 Jbeta primers. Assay used: immunoSEQ multiplex PCR; TCRdb lists only in-frame clones, some missing. Among 150,000 to 200,000 clones, over 70% were seen once, and the ten largest hold about 1.3%. Sequenced: PBMCs. The rearrangement links TRBV11-1 to TRBJ2-7, with D unclear. The receptor comes from a woman aged 25 to 39 in good health and CMV-seronegative. In nucleotides, the CDR3 is TGTGCCAGCAGCTTAACTCACTCCTACGAGCAGTACTTC. It yields the protein CASSLTHSYEQYF.